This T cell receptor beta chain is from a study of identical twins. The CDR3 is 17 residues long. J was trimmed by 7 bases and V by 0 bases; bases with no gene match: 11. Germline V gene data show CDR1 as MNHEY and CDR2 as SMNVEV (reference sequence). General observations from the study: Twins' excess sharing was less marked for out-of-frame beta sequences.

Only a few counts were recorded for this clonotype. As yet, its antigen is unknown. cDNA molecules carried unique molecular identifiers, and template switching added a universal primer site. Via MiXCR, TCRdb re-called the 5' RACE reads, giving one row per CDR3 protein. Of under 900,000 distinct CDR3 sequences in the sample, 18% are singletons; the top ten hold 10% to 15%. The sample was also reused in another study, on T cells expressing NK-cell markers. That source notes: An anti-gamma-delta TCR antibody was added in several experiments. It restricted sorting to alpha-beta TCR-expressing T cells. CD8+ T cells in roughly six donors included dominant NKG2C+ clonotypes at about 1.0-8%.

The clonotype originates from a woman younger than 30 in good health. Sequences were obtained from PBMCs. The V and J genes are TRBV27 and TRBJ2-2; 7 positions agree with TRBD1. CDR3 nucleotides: TGTGCCAGCAGTTTATCTCCGGACAGGCACTTTCTCGGGGAGCTGTTTTTT. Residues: CASSLSPDRHFLGELFF.